The present TCR beta chain was sequenced within a study of shared clonotypes between healthy human individuals (TCRdb year 2020). Turning to the overall study: Two women and a few men aged 18 to 49 years were included in the cohort. To estimate repertoire size and how much clonotype sharing occurs between individuals, the study deeply sequenced the blood TCR repertoires of five healthy adults. Leukapheresis yielded between about 0.85 and 9 billion PBMCs per donor. Libraries were prepared and TCR repertoires were sequenced by different laboratories using diverse techniques, in order to increase sequencing depth and limit assay-specific biases. Results and caveats for the whole study, not just this receptor: Only blood was sampled, and tissue TCR repertoires likely differ from those in blood. Pairwise subsampling indicated that sequencing depth was expected to affect the degree of clonotype sharing among donors. The small number of donors limited the genetic and exposure-history diversity represented.

Donors were healthy HIV-negative adults with no recently reported acute infections or vaccinations. All donors were Caucasian adults living in Nashville, Tennessee, USA. In the unsorted samples, 87 million or so PBMCs were counted, and genomic DNA was extracted using the QIAamp DNA Blood Mini kit. Blood was collected by leukapheresis, and PBMCs were isolated by Ficoll-Histopaque density gradient centrifugation and then cryopreserved in liquid nitrogen vapor phase. Using the deep immunoSEQ assay, multiplex PCR amplified TCR CDR3 regions from genomic DNA. For each cell subset, the extracted genomic DNA was distributed evenly across all wells of several immunoSEQ 96-well plates, and each plate served as one replicate. For unsorted PBMC, each replicate PCR was loaded with approximately 330 ng genomic DNA, equivalent to about 30,000 T cell genomes. Ten immunoSEQ deep assay plates were used to sequence unsorted PBMC genomic DNA. The purified libraries were quantified using a Qubit 3.0 fluorometer, sized with a Bioanalyzer 2100, and then quantified again using the KAPA Library Quantification kit. A separate single-read 150-cycle Illumina NextSeq 550 flow cell was used to sequence each immunoSEQ 96-well plate. In the source study's methods: Because the immunoSEQ output included only junctional sequences and no quality scores, the filtering could not be the same as the filtering used for full-length reads. To assign V/J genes and CDR3, sequences were annotated using PyIR, a Python wrapper for IgBLAST v1.9, with IMGT germline references. Any read was removed if the V/J assignment was weak (E-value above 1e-6), the CDR3 was missing, or the read contained stop codons, out-of-frame junctions, or ambiguous translated residues. V3J clonotypes were defined as sequences sharing the same inferred V gene, J gene, and CDR3 amino acid sequence. Percentage overlap between repertoires was computed as shared unique clonotypes divided by the size of the smaller repertoire. Three approaches were used to assess repertoire richness: RTK rarefaction, the Chao1 estimator, and Recon v2.1 estimates of unobserved clonotypes. Drawn from immuneACCESS, this table holds only the in-frame rearrangements with V and J called that TCRdb kept. Clones are partly lost; checked studies trace under half to an unresolved V gene and leave the rest unexplained. V and J calls and clone size are those listed in that table; D and trimming were worked out from the DNA. This sample gives roughly 490,000 clones in total; 76% of them show up just once. Clones ranked in the top ten supply 10% to 15% of the sample.

Points on this clone: Its target antigen remains unknown. Nothing much larger sits one base from this clone, and base qualities are not available.

What was sequenced was PBMCs. This sequence originates from a woman aged 40 to 50 in good health. Some clones in this sample may be carry-over from other donors' samples.

The CDR3 corresponds to CASSLGGTGKNTEAFF. Here is the DNA: TGTGCCAGCAGCTTAGGGGGGACAGGGAAGAACACTGAAGCTTTCTTT. The sequence is built from TRBV11-3 and TRBJ1-1; the junction holds 9 bases that match TRBD1. Reading from cysteine to phenylalanine, the CDR3 counts 16 amino acids. Only CDR3 DNA remains: 48 bases, in frame from the first base. CDR1 SGHNT and CDR2 YENEEA are derived from the germline V gene. After removal of 1 base from V and 1 base from J, the junction retains 4 bases not matched to a gene.